This is a list of T cell receptor beta chains from one sample in a study of identical twins. TCRdb independently ran MiXCR on the 5' RACE reads; one entry per CDR3 protein. The data contain roughly 470,000 distinct CDR3 sequences, 14% of them singletons. A further study also used this sample, focusing on yellow fever vaccine responses in identical twins.

Input material: CD4+ T cells sorted from blood. The receptor source for this set is a woman aged 18-35 years in good health. The CDR3 runs from the conserved cysteine through the conserved F or W. The order of the fields is V gene, J gene, clone size, CDR3 length, D gene, CDR3 protein, CDR3 DNA. D genes are given only for firm matches. Clone sizes are given selectively: once, few, many, or a class where the clone is expanded.

v_call: TRBV10-2; j_call: TRBJ2-5; clone_size: -; cdr3_length: 14; d_call: TRBD2; cdr3_aa: CASKEGGGGETQYF; cdr3_nt: TGCGCCAGCAAGGAAGGCGGGGGGGGGGAGACCCAGTACTTC
v_call: TRBV20-1; j_call: TRBJ2-5; clone_size: -; cdr3_length: 15; d_call: -; cdr3_aa: CSARSKGGRRETQYF; cdr3_nt: TGCAGTGCCAGATCCAAGGGGGGGCGGAGGGAGACCCAGTACTTC
v_call: TRBV28; j_call: TRBJ2-7; clone_size: few; cdr3_length: 17; d_call: -; cdr3_aa: CASSLVGSMSVKYEQYF; cdr3_nt: TGTGCCAGCAGTTTAGTGGGAAGTATGTCGGTCAAATACGAGCAGTACTTC
v_call: TRBV27; j_call: TRBJ2-3; clone_size: -; cdr3_length: 16; d_call: -; cdr3_aa: CASSLSRGVGTDTQYF; cdr3_nt: TGTGCCAGCAGTTTATCACGCGGCGTTGGCACAGATACGCAGTATTTT
v_call: TRBV9; j_call: TRBJ2-3; clone_size: -; cdr3_length: 20; d_call: TRBD2; cdr3_aa: CASSVGRRASGSASTDTQYF; cdr3_nt: TGTGCCAGCAGCGTAGGGCGGAGGGCTAGCGGGAGCGCCAGCACAGATACGCAGTATTTT
v_call: TRBV12-3/TRBV12-4; j_call: TRBJ1-4; clone_size: few; cdr3_length: 16; d_call: TRBD1; cdr3_aa: CASSPDYRGGGEKLFF; cdr3_nt: TGTGCCAGCAGTCCCGACTACAGGGGGGGCGGTGAAAAACTGTTTTTT
v_call: TRBV27; j_call: TRBJ2-7; clone_size: -; cdr3_length: 12; d_call: TRBD1; cdr3_aa: CASRQGTHEQYF; cdr3_nt: TGTGCCAGCCGACAGGGCACCCACGAGCAGTACTTC
v_call: TRBV12-3/TRBV12-4; j_call: TRBJ2-7; clone_size: -; cdr3_length: 12; d_call: -; cdr3_aa: CASSSRSLEQYF; cdr3_nt: TGTGCCAGCAGTTCACGGTCTCTCGAGCAGTACTTC
v_call: TRBV12-3/TRBV12-4; j_call: TRBJ2-7; clone_size: -; cdr3_length: 14; d_call: TRBD2; cdr3_aa: CASRTGGKLSEQYF; cdr3_nt: TGTGCCAGCAGGACCGGGGGGAAGCTCTCCGAGCAGTACTTC
v_call: TRBV28; j_call: TRBJ1-5; clone_size: few; cdr3_length: 12; d_call: -; cdr3_aa: CASRSSAQPQHF; cdr3_nt: TGTGCCAGCAGAAGTTCGGCTCAGCCCCAGCATTTT
v_call: TRBV5-1; j_call: TRBJ1-2; clone_size: few; cdr3_length: 14; d_call: -; cdr3_aa: CASSLGLSNYGYTF; cdr3_nt: TGCGCCAGCAGCTTGGGTCTTTCTAACTATGGCTACACCTTC
v_call: TRBV29-1; j_call: TRBJ2-3; clone_size: few; cdr3_length: 17; d_call: TRBD2; cdr3_aa: CSVDRLAGADWTDTQYF; cdr3_nt: TGCAGCGTTGATCGACTAGCGGGAGCTGATTGGACAGATACGCAGTATTTT
v_call: TRBV5-6; j_call: TRBJ2-1; clone_size: few; cdr3_length: 15; d_call: -; cdr3_aa: CASSLARGFYNEQFF; cdr3_nt: TGTGCCAGCAGCTTGGCCAGGGGATTTTACAATGAGCAGTTCTTC
v_call: TRBV5-1; j_call: TRBJ2-2; clone_size: many; cdr3_length: 15; d_call: -; cdr3_aa: CASSTAGISTGELFF; cdr3_nt: TGCGCCAGCAGTACCGCAGGGATCAGCACCGGGGAGCTGTTTTTT
v_call: TRBV19; j_call: TRBJ2-1; clone_size: -; cdr3_length: 13; d_call: TRBD2; cdr3_aa: CASRRGGFNEQFF; cdr3_nt: TGTGCCAGCAGACGGGGGGGCTTTAATGAGCAGTTCTTC
v_call: TRBV12-3/TRBV12-4; j_call: TRBJ2-1; clone_size: -; cdr3_length: 11; d_call: -; cdr3_aa: CASSLFYEQFF; cdr3_nt: TGTGCCAGCAGTTTGTTCTATGAGCAGTTCTTC
v_call: TRBV30; j_call: TRBJ2-3; clone_size: -; cdr3_length: 14; d_call: -; cdr3_aa: CAWRRFSSTDTQYF; cdr3_nt: TGTGCCTGGAGGCGGTTCAGTTCCACAGATACGCAGTATTTT
v_call: TRBV20-1; j_call: TRBJ2-1; clone_size: -; cdr3_length: 13; d_call: -; cdr3_aa: CSAKGGWVNEQFF; cdr3_nt: TGCAGTGCTAAGGGGGGTTGGGTCAATGAGCAGTTCTTC
v_call: TRBV18; j_call: TRBJ2-5; clone_size: few; cdr3_length: 13; d_call: -; cdr3_aa: CASSPRDQETQYF; cdr3_nt: TGTGCCAGCTCACCACGGGACCAAGAGACCCAGTACTTC
v_call: TRBV20-1; j_call: TRBJ2-5; clone_size: -; cdr3_length: 14; d_call: -; cdr3_aa: CSARIVTSQETQYF; cdr3_nt: TGCAGTGCTAGAATCGTGACCAGTCAAGAGACCCAGTACTTC
v_call: TRBV7-9; j_call: TRBJ2-7; clone_size: -; cdr3_length: 14; d_call: TRBD1; cdr3_aa: CASSIGQGAGEQYF; cdr3_nt: TGTGCCAGCAGCATAGGACAGGGGGCGGGCGAGCAGTACTTC
v_call: TRBV12-3/TRBV12-4; j_call: TRBJ2-2; clone_size: many; cdr3_length: 15; d_call: -; cdr3_aa: CASSPLTGFPGELFF; cdr3_nt: TGTGCCAGCAGTCCCCTCACAGGGTTTCCCGGGGAGCTGTTTTTT
v_call: TRBV4-2; j_call: TRBJ2-7; clone_size: many; cdr3_length: 17; d_call: TRBD2; cdr3_aa: CASSPSGTSGRAHEQYF; cdr3_nt: TGTGCCAGCAGCCCTTCTGGGACTAGCGGGAGGGCCCACGAGCAGTACTTC
v_call: TRBV15; j_call: TRBJ2-2; clone_size: few; cdr3_length: 16; d_call: -; cdr3_aa: CATSRDRGPLTGELFF; cdr3_nt: TGTGCCACCAGCAGAGATCGGGGCCCGCTCACCGGGGAGCTGTTTTTT
v_call: TRBV7-9; j_call: TRBJ1-4; clone_size: -; cdr3_length: 14; d_call: -; cdr3_aa: CASSLGRVNEKLFF; cdr3_nt: TGTGCCAGCAGCTTAGGGCGAGTAAATGAAAAACTGTTTTTT
v_call: TRBV20-1; j_call: TRBJ2-3; clone_size: many; cdr3_length: 14; d_call: -; cdr3_aa: CSPNLRGATDTQYF; cdr3_nt: TGCAGTCCCAACCTCCGGGGAGCGACAGATACGCAGTATTTT
v_call: TRBV7-8; j_call: TRBJ2-1; clone_size: few; cdr3_length: 15; d_call: -; cdr3_aa: CASSPDGGPYNEQFF; cdr3_nt: TGTGCCAGCAGCCCAGACGGGGGGCCCTACAATGAGCAGTTCTTC
v_call: TRBV2; j_call: TRBJ2-1; clone_size: -; cdr3_length: 15; d_call: TRBD2; cdr3_aa: CASSGSGGIYNEQFF; cdr3_nt: TGTGCCAGCAGTGGATCGGGGGGGATCTACAATGAGCAGTTCTTC
v_call: TRBV20-1; j_call: TRBJ2-6; clone_size: -; cdr3_length: 15; d_call: -; cdr3_aa: CSAKLGSSGANVLTF; cdr3_nt: TGCAGTGCTAAACTTGGGAGCTCTGGGGCCAACGTCCTGACTTTC
v_call: TRBV3-1; j_call: TRBJ1-1; clone_size: -; cdr3_length: 14; d_call: -; cdr3_aa: CASSQVRVGGEAFF; cdr3_nt: TGTGCCAGCAGCCAGGTCAGAGTTGGGGGAGAAGCTTTCTTT
v_call: TRBV20-1; j_call: TRBJ2-5; clone_size: -; cdr3_length: 16; d_call: TRBD2; cdr3_aa: CSAGGTSGRKGETQYF; cdr3_nt: TGCAGTGCTGGCGGGACTAGCGGGAGGAAGGGAGAGACCCAGTACTTC
v_call: TRBV6-5; j_call: TRBJ2-1; clone_size: few; cdr3_length: 12; d_call: -; cdr3_aa: CASNNGRGEQFF; cdr3_nt: TGTGCCAGCAACAACGGGAGAGGTGAGCAGTTCTTC
v_call: TRBV7-2; j_call: TRBJ2-5; clone_size: -; cdr3_length: 17; d_call: TRBD2; cdr3_aa: CASSFYLAGGPRETQYF; cdr3_nt: TGTGCCAGCAGCTTCTACCTAGCGGGGGGGCCTAGGGAGACCCAGTACTTC
v_call: TRBV12-3/TRBV12-4; j_call: TRBJ2-1; clone_size: many; cdr3_length: 14; d_call: -; cdr3_aa: CASSPTSLRNEQFF; cdr3_nt: TGTGCCAGCAGTCCAACTAGCTTGCGCAATGAGCAGTTCTTC
v_call: TRBV28; j_call: TRBJ2-1; clone_size: -; cdr3_length: 15; d_call: TRBD1; cdr3_aa: CASSSRTGNRDEQFF; cdr3_nt: TGTGCCAGCAGTTCCCGGACAGGGAACAGGGATGAGCAGTTCTTC
v_call: TRBV20-1; j_call: TRBJ2-5; clone_size: -; cdr3_length: 16; d_call: TRBD2; cdr3_aa: CSAGASGRVYQETQYF; cdr3_nt: TGCAGTGCTGGGGCTAGCGGGAGGGTGTACCAAGAGACCCAGTACTTC
v_call: TRBV27; j_call: TRBJ2-2; clone_size: -; cdr3_length: 18; d_call: TRBD2; cdr3_aa: CASKPTGLAGAGIGELFF; cdr3_nt: TGTGCCAGCAAACCTACGGGACTAGCGGGAGCCGGGATCGGGGAGCTGTTTTTT
v_call: TRBV5-6; j_call: TRBJ1-4; clone_size: few; cdr3_length: 14; d_call: TRBD1; cdr3_aa: CASSYTGGNEKLFF; cdr3_nt: TGTGCCAGCAGCTACACAGGGGGTAATGAAAAACTGTTTTTT
v_call: TRBV20-1; j_call: TRBJ2-5; clone_size: few; cdr3_length: 14; d_call: -; cdr3_aa: CSARSPGHRETQYF; cdr3_nt: TGCAGTGCTAGGTCGCCGGGACACCGAGAGACCCAGTACTTC
v_call: TRBV7-2; j_call: TRBJ2-7; clone_size: many; cdr3_length: 15; d_call: TRBD1; cdr3_aa: CASTPQTGVTGEQYF; cdr3_nt: TGTGCCAGCACACCCCAAACAGGGGTGACGGGGGAGCAGTACTTC
v_call: TRBV24-1; j_call: TRBJ2-2; clone_size: few; cdr3_length: 16; d_call: TRBD2; cdr3_aa: CATGKVGGANTGELFF; cdr3_nt: TGTGCCACCGGCAAGGTGGGAGGGGCGAACACCGGGGAGCTGTTTTTT
v_call: TRBV7-8; j_call: TRBJ2-6; clone_size: -; cdr3_length: 17; d_call: TRBD1; cdr3_aa: CASSLGQGVTGANVLTF; cdr3_nt: TGTGCCAGCAGCTTGGGACAGGGGGTAACCGGGGCCAACGTCCTGACTTTC
v_call: TRBV12-3/TRBV12-4; j_call: TRBJ2-2; clone_size: -; cdr3_length: 16; d_call: TRBD2; cdr3_aa: CASSPPSGGGTGELFF; cdr3_nt: TGTGCCAGCAGCCCCCCTAGCGGGGGCGGCACCGGGGAGCTGTTTTTT
v_call: TRBV7-6; j_call: TRBJ2-3; clone_size: few; cdr3_length: 15; d_call: -; cdr3_aa: CASSQGHHSTDTQYF; cdr3_nt: TGTGCCAGCAGCCAGGGACACCACAGCACAGATACGCAGTATTTT
v_call: TRBV14; j_call: TRBJ1-1; clone_size: many; cdr3_length: 13; d_call: -; cdr3_aa: CASSQGQNTEAFF; cdr3_nt: TGTGCCAGCAGCCAAGGGCAGAACACTGAAGCTTTCTTT
v_call: TRBV6-5; j_call: TRBJ2-7; clone_size: -; cdr3_length: 15; d_call: TRBD2; cdr3_aa: CASSSPAGGNNEQYF; cdr3_nt: TGTGCCAGCAGTTCCCCAGCGGGAGGAAACAATGAGCAGTACTTC
v_call: TRBV20-1; j_call: TRBJ2-1; clone_size: -; cdr3_length: 13; d_call: -; cdr3_aa: CSAIGRTDNEQFF; cdr3_nt: TGCAGTGCTATAGGTAGGACGGACAATGAGCAGTTCTTC
v_call: TRBV5-4; j_call: TRBJ2-1; clone_size: -; cdr3_length: 15; d_call: -; cdr3_aa: CASSWEASRADEQFF; cdr3_nt: TGTGCCAGCAGCTGGGAAGCGTCCAGGGCGGACGAGCAGTTCTTC
v_call: TRBV12-3/TRBV12-4; j_call: TRBJ2-1; clone_size: -; cdr3_length: 18; d_call: -; cdr3_aa: CASSFSVGAGSSYNEQFF; cdr3_nt: TGTGCCAGCAGTTTTAGTGTTGGAGCGGGTAGCTCCTACAATGAGCAGTTCTTC
v_call: TRBV20-1; j_call: TRBJ2-5; clone_size: -; cdr3_length: 14; d_call: TRBD2; cdr3_aa: CSAGGRGGEKTQYF; cdr3_nt: TGCAGTGCTGGCGGGCGGGGGGGCGAGAAGACCCAGTACTTC
v_call: TRBV6-5; j_call: TRBJ2-7; clone_size: few; cdr3_length: 17; d_call: TRBD2; cdr3_aa: CASSYSISGRDSYEQYF; cdr3_nt: TGTGCCAGCAGTTACTCTATCAGCGGGAGAGACTCCTACGAGCAGTACTTC
v_call: TRBV5-1; j_call: TRBJ2-2; clone_size: many; cdr3_length: 15; d_call: -; cdr3_aa: CASSSAGANTGELFF; cdr3_nt: TGCGCCAGCAGCTCCGCAGGGGCGAACACCGGGGAGCTGTTTTTT